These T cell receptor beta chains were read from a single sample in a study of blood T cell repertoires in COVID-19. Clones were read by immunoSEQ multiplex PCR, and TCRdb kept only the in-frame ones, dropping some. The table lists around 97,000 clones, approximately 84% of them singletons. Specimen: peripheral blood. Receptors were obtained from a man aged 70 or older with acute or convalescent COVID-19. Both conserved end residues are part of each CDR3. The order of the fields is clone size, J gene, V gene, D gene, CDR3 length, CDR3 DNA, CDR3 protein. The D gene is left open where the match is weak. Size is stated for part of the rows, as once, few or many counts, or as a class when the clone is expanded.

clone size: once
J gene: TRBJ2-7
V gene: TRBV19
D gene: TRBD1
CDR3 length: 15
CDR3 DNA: TGTGCCAGTACGGACCCCGGGACAGGGAGGAACGAGCAGTACTTC
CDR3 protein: CASTDPGTGRNEQYF

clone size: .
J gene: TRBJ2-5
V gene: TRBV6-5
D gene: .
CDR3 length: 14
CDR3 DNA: TGTGCCAGCAGTAATCGAAGGCGAGGGGAGACCCAGTACTTC
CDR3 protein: CASSNRRRGETQYF

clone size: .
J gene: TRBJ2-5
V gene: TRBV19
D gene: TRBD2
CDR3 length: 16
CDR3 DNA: TGTGCCAGTACGCCGGGACTAGCGGGAGTTGGTGAGACCCAGTACTTC
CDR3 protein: CASTPGLAGVGETQYF

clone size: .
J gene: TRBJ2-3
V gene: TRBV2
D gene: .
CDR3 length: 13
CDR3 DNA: TGTGCCAGCAAAAGTCCGGGGAGAGATACGCAGTATTTT
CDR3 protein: CASKSPGRDTQYF

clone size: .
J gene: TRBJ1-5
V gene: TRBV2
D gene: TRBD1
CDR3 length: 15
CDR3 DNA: TGTGCCAGCAGTGGTGGGACAGGGGGTAATCAGCCCCAGCATTTT
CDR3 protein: CASSGGTGGNQPQHF

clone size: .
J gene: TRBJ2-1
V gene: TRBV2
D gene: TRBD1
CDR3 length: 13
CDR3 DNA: TGTGCCAGCAGACAGGGGGCCTACAATGAGCAGTTCTTC
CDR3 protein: CASRQGAYNEQFF

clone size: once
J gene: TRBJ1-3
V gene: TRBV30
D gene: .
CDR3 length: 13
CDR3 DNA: TGTGCCTGGAACGGGGGATCTGGAAACACCATATATTTT
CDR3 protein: CAWNGGSGNTIYF

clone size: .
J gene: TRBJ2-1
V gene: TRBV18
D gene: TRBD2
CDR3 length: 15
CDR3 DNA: TGTGCCAGCTCGCCCGGTAGCGGGAGTAGCAATGAGCAGTTCTTC
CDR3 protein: CASSPGSGSSNEQFF

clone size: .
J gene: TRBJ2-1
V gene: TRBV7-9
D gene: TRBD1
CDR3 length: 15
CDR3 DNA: TGTGCCAGCAGCTTTGGGACAGGGGACAAAAATGAGCAGTTCTTC
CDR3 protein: CASSFGTGDKNEQFF

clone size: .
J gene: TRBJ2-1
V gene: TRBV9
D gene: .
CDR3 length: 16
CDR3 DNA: TGTGCCAGCAGCCCCTCGGGATTGGGGATTTACAATGAGCAGTTCTTC
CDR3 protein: CASSPSGLGIYNEQFF

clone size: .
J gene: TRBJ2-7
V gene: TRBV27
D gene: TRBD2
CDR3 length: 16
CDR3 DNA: TGTGCCAGCACCCGACTAGCGGGAGGTCCGCCCTACGAGCAGTACTTC
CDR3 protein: CASTRLAGGPPYEQYF

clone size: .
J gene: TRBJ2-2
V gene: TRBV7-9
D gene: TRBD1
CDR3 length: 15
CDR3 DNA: TGTGCCAGCAGCTTGGGGGACAGGGTAACCGGGGAGCTGTTTTTT
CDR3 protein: CASSLGDRVTGELFF

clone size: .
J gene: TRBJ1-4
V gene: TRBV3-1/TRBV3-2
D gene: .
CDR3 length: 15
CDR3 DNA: TGTGCCAGCAGCCAAGAAGGGGCAAGGGGTGAAAAACTGTTTTTT
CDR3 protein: CASSQEGARGEKLFF

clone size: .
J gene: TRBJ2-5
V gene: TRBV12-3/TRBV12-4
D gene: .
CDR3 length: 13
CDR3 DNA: TGTGCCAGCAGTGGACAGTCTATTGAGACCCAGTACTTC
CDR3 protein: CASSGQSIETQYF

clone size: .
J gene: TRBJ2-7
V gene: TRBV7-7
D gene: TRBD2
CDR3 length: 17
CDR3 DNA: TGTGCTAGCAGCTCACTAGGCCCGGGACTAGCGGGAGGCGAGCAGTACTTC
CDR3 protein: CASSSLGPGLAGGEQYF

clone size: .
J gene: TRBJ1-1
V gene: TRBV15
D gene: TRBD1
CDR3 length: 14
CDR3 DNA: TGTGCCACCAGCAGAGGACAGGGGGCGGCTGAAGCTTTCTTT
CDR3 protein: CATSRGQGAAEAFF

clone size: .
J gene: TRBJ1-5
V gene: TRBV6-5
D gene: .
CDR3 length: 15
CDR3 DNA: TGTGCCAGCAGTTATACCTCAGGGGTCGGTCAGCCCCAGCATTTT
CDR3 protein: CASSYTSGVGQPQHF

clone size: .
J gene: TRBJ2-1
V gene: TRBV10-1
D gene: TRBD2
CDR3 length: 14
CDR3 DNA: TGCGCCAGCAGTTCTCGGGGGGGCAGGGATGAGCAGTTCTTC
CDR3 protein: CASSSRGGRDEQFF

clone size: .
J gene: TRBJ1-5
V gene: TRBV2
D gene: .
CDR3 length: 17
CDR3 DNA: TGTGCCAGCAGTGAGACGGCGGGTTGGGTTAGCAATCAGCCCCAGCATTTT
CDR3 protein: CASSETAGWVSNQPQHF

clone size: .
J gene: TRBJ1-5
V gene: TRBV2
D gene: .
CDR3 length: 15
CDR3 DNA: TGTGCCAGCAGCGGCGACAGACATAGCAATCAGCCCCAGCATTTT
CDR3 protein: CASSGDRHSNQPQHF

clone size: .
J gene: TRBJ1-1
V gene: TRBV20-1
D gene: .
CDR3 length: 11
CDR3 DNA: TGCAGTGCTTCATCACACCTTGAAGCTTTCTTT
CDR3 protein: CSASSHLEAFF

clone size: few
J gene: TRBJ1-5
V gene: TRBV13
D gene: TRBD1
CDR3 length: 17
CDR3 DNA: TGTGCCAGCAGCTTAAGGACAGGGGACTGGTTCAATCAGCCCCAGCATTTT
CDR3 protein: CASSLRTGDWFNQPQHF

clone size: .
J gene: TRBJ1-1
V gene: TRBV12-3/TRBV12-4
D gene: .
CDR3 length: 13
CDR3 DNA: TGTGCCAGCAGCGACCAGGGGAACACTGAAGCTTTCTTT
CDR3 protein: CASSDQGNTEAFF

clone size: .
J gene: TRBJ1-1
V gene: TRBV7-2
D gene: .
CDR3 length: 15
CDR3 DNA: TGTGCCAGCAGCTTATTCCGACAGACGAACACTGAAGCTTTCTTT
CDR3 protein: CASSLFRQTNTEAFF

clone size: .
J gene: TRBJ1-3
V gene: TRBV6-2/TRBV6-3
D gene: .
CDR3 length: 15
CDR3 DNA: TGTGCCAGCAGCCGATCAGGGACTACTGGAAACACCATATATTTT
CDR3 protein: CASSRSGTTGNTIYF

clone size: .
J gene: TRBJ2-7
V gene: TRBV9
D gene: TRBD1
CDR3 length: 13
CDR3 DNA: TGTGCCAGCAACCGGGACAGGGGGTACGAGCAGTACTTC
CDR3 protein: CASNRDRGYEQYF

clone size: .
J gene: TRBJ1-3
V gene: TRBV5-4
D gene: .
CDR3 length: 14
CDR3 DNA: TGTGCCAGCAGCTTTTCCAGGGAAGCAAACACCATATATTTT
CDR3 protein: CASSFSREANTIYF

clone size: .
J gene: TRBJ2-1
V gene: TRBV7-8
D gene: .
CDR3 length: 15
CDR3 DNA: TGTGCCAGCAGGGACTTTAGCGGAAATTACAATGAGCAGTTCTTC
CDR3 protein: CASRDFSGNYNEQFF

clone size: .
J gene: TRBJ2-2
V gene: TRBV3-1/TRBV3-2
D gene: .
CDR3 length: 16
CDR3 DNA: TGTGCCAGCAGCCCTCGAGGGGACTCCGATTCACTAGGGCTGTTTTTT
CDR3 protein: CASSPRGDSDSLGLFF

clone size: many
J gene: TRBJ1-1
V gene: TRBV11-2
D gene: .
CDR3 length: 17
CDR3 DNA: TGTGCCAGCAGCTCATACTTAAACAGGGCGGCGAACACTGAAGCTTTCTTT
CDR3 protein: CASSSYLNRAANTEAFF

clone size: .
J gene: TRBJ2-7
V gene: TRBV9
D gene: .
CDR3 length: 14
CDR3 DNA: TGTGCCAGCAGCGTAGGCCAGGCTTCCTACGAGCAGTACTTC
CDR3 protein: CASSVGQASYEQYF

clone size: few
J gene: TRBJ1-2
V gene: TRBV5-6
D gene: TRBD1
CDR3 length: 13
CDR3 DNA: TGTGCCAGCAGCTCGGACAGGGCCTATGGCTACACCTTC
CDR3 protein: CASSSDRAYGYTF

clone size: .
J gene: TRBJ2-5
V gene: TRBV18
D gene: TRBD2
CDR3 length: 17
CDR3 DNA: TGTGCCAGCTCACCACCTCGGGCTAGCGGGTACCAAGAGACCCAGTACTTC
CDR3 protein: CASSPPRASGYQETQYF

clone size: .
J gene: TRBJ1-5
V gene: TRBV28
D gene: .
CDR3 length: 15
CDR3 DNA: TGTGCCAGCAGCCTCCGTCACACAACAAATCAGCCCCAGCATTTT
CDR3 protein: CASSLRHTTNQPQHF

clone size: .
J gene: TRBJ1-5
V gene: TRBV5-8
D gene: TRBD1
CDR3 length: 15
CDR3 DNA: TGTGCCAGCAGCAGAGGGACAGGGGCTGCCCAGCCCCAGCATTTT
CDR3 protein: CASSRGTGAAQPQHF

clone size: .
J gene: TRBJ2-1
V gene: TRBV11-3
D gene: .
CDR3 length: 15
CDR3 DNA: TGTGCCAGCAGCCCCCGGGTGGGGGGGCTCAATGAGCAGTTCTTC
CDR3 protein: CASSPRVGGLNEQFF

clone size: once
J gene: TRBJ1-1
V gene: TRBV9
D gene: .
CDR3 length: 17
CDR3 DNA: TGTGCCAGCAGCGATTCACTAGATGAAGGAGGGGACACTGAAGCTTTCTTT
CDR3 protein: CASSDSLDEGGDTEAFF

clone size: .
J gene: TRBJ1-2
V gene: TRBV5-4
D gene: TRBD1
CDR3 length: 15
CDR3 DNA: TGTGCCAGCACCCTCGACAGGGGGTTTGACTATGGCTACACCTTC
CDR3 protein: CASTLDRGFDYGYTF

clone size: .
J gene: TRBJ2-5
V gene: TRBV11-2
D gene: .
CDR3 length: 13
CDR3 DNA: TGTGCCAGCAGCTCCGGCGCCGCGGGGACCCAGTACTTC
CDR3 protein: CASSSGAAGTQYF

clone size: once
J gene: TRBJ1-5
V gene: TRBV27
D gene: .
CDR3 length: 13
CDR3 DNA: TGTGCCAGCAGATTTACAGACAATCAGCCCCAGCATTTT
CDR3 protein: CASRFTDNQPQHF

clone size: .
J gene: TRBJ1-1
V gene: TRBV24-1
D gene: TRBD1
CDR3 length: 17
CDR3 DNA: TGTGCCACCAGTCAAGGGACAGGGGGCTCATTTTGGACTGAAGCTTTCTTT
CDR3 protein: CATSQGTGGSFWTEAFF

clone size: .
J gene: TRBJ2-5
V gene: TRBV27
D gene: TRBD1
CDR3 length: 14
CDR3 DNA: TGTGCCAGCAGTAGGACAGGTGGGAAAGAGACCCAGTACTTC
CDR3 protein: CASSRTGGKETQYF

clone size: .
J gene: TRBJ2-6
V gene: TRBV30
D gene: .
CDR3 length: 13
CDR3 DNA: TGTGCCTGGAAATACTCTGGGGCCAACGTCCTGACTTTC
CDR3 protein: CAWKYSGANVLTF

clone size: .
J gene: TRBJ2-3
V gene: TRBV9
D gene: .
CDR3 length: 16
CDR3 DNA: TGTGCCAGCAGCCCTCGGGACTCTGGACGGACAGATACGCAGTATTTT
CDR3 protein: CASSPRDSGRTDTQYF